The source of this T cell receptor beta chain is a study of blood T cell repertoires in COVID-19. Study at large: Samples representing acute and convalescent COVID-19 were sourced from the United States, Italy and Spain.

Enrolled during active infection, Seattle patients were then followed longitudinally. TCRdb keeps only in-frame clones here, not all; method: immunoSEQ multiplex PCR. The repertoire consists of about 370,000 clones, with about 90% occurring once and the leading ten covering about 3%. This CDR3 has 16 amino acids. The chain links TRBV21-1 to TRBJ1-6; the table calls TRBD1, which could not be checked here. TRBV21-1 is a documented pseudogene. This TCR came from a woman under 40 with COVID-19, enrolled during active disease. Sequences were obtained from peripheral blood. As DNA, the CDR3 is TGTGCCAGCACAGGGACATCGGAGAAATATAATTCACCCCTCCACTTT. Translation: CASTGTSEKYNSPLHF.